The count of the clone carrying this T cell receptor beta chain is one. This specimen belongs to a study of pediatric ulcerative colitis. Produced via immunoSEQ multiplex PCR; TCRdb's table is partial and in-frame only. The top ten hold around 1.5% of the sample, which has more than 50,000 clones, more than 75% seen once. Germline V gives CDR1 LNHDA, CDR2 SQIVND (reference sequence). The CDR3 extends over 15 amino acids. Trimming shortened V by 10 bases and J by 1 base, and 17 bases separated the two germline ends. The sequenced sample consisted of blood. The receptor comes from a boy younger than 18 who was a control in a study of pediatric ulcerative colitis. The chain recombines TRBV19 with TRBJ2-1; D unresolved. The CDR3 protein is CATQPSASSYNEQFF. As DNA, the CDR3 is TGTGCCACCCAACCGTCCGCTTCTTCCTACAATGAGCAGTTCTTC.